The 30 T cell receptor beta chains in this list originate from one sample, sequenced in a study of post-analysis software for immune sequencing data. The antigens for these receptors are not known. Unique molecular identifiers were built into the TCR beta cDNA libraries. Each CDR3 protein gets one entry after TCRdb re-called the PCR reads with MiXCR. The table lists under 900,000 distinct CDR3 sequences, approximately 50% of them singletons, with 4% to 5.5% in the top ten. Points from the study as a whole: Controls had lower frequencies than patients of about 5 TRBV segments, which included TRBV5-6, TRBV5-1 and TRBV20-1.

Sequenced: blood. The receptors stem from a girl under 18 with multiple sclerosis.

This clonotype was seen a few times. The chain has TRBV24-1 and TRBJ2-3; D is perhaps TRBD1 (6 bases). The germline CDR1 and CDR2 sequences are KGHDR and SFDVKD. This CDR3 comprises 16 residues. Trimming removed 7 bases at V and 5 bases at J, with 21 bases between. As DNA, the CDR3 is TGTGCCACCAGCGCTGCCCGGGACACCCTTGGAGATACGCAGTATTTT. The encoded protein is CATSAARDTLGDTQYF.

The chain couples TRBV5-6 to TRBJ2-4; 8 bases are shared with TRBD2. The J call may be in error: the DNA end matches TRBJ2-5 better. Germline V lookup: CDR1 SGHDT, CDR2 YYEEEE. The CDR3 contains 15 residues. The CDR3 loop is CASSLAGRVEETQYF. The CDR3 coding sequence is TGTGCCAGCAGCTTGGCCGGGAGGGTCGAAGAGACCCAGTACTTC.

The J gene is TRBJ2-1, the V gene TRBV29-1; 9 bases are a match to TRBD2. With 3 bases clipped from V and 5 bases from J, the junction kept 14 bases outside the gene matches. The CDR3 loop spans 17 amino acids. The germline CDR1 and CDR2 sequences are SQVTM and ANQGSEA. The CDR3 DNA follows: TGCAGCGTTGATGGGTGGTTCGGGGCTAGCGGGGACAATGAGCAGTTCTTC. It specifies CSVDGWFGASGDNEQFF.

The sample holds one count of this clonotype. The chain is built from TRBV30 and TRBJ2-3; TRBD1 agrees at 8 bases. CDR1 is GTSNPN, CDR2 SVGIG, per germline (reference sequence). The CDR3 consists of 15 residues. V was clipped by 0 bases and J by 0 bases; unmatched bases: 2. In nucleotides, the CDR3 is TGTGCCTGGAGTGTGACAGGGGATAGCACAGATACGCAGTATTTT. It codes for CAWSVTGDSTDTQYF.

CDR3 bases: TGTGCCAGCAGTGACGCCTCCGGGACGGGGGGCTACGAGCAGTACTTC. The encoded protein is CASSDASGTGGYEQYF. This chain connects TRBV25-1 to TRBJ2-7, with 7 bases aligning to TRBD2. The CDR3 runs to 16 residues. V lost 3 bases to trimming and J lost 3 bases; unmatched junction nucleotides: 11. Looked up from germline, CDR1 is MGHDK and CDR2 is SYGVNS.

This clonotype was recorded once. V usage is TRBV7-2 and J usage is TRBJ2-4; no firm D call. Trimming cost V 6 bases and J 5 bases, with 5 bases left between them. This CDR3 is built from 11 residues. CDR1 is SGHTA, CDR2 FQGNSA, per germline. The DNA of the CDR3 is TGTGCCAGCAGATTACAAAACATTCAGTACTTC. Its protein product is CASRLQNIQYF. Together with reference TRBV7-2 and TRBJ2-4, the CDR3 gives the full variable domain: GAGVSQSPSNKVTEKGKDVELRCDPISGHTALYWYRQSLGQGLEFLIYFQGNSAPDKSGLPSDRFSAERTGGSVSTLTIQRTQQEDSAVYLCASRLQNIQYFGAGTRLSVL.

In this sample, this clonotype turned up a few times. The J gene is TRBJ2-2, the V gene TRBV5-1; D is unclear. The V gene lost 0 bases and the J gene lost 1 base, with 10 bases spanning the gap. Germline CDR1 is SGHRS and CDR2 is YFSETQ. The CDR3 length is 16 residues. In nucleotides, the CDR3 is TGCGCCAGCAGCTTGGCCGTGACACAGAACACCGGGGAGCTGTTTTTT. This codes for CASSLAVTQNTGELFF.

This rearrangement joins TRBV20-1 to TRBJ2-7, with unresolved D. Trimming pared 4 bases from V and 6 bases from J, leaving 7 bases between. The CDR3 is 10 amino acids. Germline V gene sequence: CDR1 DFQATT, CDR2 SNEGSKA (reference sequence). CDR3 coding DNA: TGCAGTGCTAAATGGCGCGAGCAGTACTTC. Protein product: CSAKWREQYF.

The table lists this clonotype with a few counts. The rearrangement links TRBV20-1 to TRBJ2-1, with 7 bases that match TRBD2. This CDR3 has 14 amino acids. CDR1 is DFQATT and CDR2 is SNEGSKA in the germline V gene (reference sequence). Losses at the gene ends were 2 bases for V and 4 bases for J; bases not matched to a gene: 5. The CDR3 here is CSARIPGGYNEQFF. The CDR3 DNA is TGCAGTGCTAGAATCCCGGGGGGTTACAATGAGCAGTTCTTC.

This rearrangement joins TRBV3-1 to TRBJ1-1, with no clear D. The CDR3 consists of 13 residues. V lost 8 bases and J 4 bases, leaving 14 bases between the germline ends. Germline V lookup: CDR1 LGHDT, CDR2 YNNKEL (reference sequence). The CDR3 region has the DNA TGTGCCAGCCTGGCGGGCACGAGCACTGAAGCTTTCTTT. Its translation is CASLAGTSTEAFF.

In its sample, this clonotype was seen a few times. The V call is TRBV12-3 or TRBV12-4, the J call TRBJ2-5; tentatively, D is TRBD2 (6 bases). V lost 6 bases and J lost 1, with 9 bases in between. The CDR3 is 13 amino acids. CDR3 in amino acids: CASSRGTQETQYF. The CDR3 region has the DNA TGTGCCAGCAGCCGGGGGACCCAAGAGACCCAGTACTTC.

The V and J genes are TRBV29-1 and TRBJ1-3, with 7 bases that match TRBD1. Germline V lookup: CDR1 SQVTM, CDR2 ANQGSEA. The CDR3 totals 14 residues. J lost 2 bases, V lost 6 bases, and 7 bases had no gene match. The CDR3 sequence is CSVARDSAGNTIYF. The CDR3 bases are TGCAGCGTCGCCCGGGACAGCGCTGGAAACACCATATATTTT.

Only a few counts were recorded for this clonotype. The chain has TRBV20-1 and TRBJ1-2; D is undetermined. The CDR3 runs 15 residues. Germline CDR1 DFQATT, CDR2 SNEGSKA (reference sequence). With 0 bases removed from V and 2 bases from J, the gap between germline ends came to 13 bases. In DNA form, the CDR3 reads TGCAGTGCTAGAGATCAGCGTGCGGAGAACTATGGCTACACCTTC. Translating it yields CSARDQRAENYGYTF.

The genes are TRBV7-3 and TRBJ1-1, with 9 bases identical to TRBD1. Germline V CDR1 and CDR2: SGHTA, FQGTGA. The CDR3 is 14 residues long. The V segment lost 5 bases and the J segment 4 bases; nucleotides outside the gene matches: 5. The CDR3 here is CASSNPTGGTEAFF. The CDR3 DNA reads TGTGCCAGCAGCAATCCGACAGGGGGCACTGAAGCTTTCTTT.

J is TRBJ2-7 and V is TRBV29-1; TRBD2 agrees at 10 bases. Losses at the gene ends were 0 bases for V and 3 bases for J; bases not matched to a gene: 8. The length of the CDR3 is 16 residues. Looked up from germline, CDR1 is SQVTM and CDR2 is ANQGSEA. The CDR3 DNA reads as TGCAGCGTTGAAGATTGGTCTAGCGGGAGCCGCTACGAGCAGTACTTC. Its translation is CSVEDWSSGSRYEQYF.

This rearrangement joins TRBV7-3 to TRBJ2-1, with D unresolved. CDR3 length: 15 amino acids. CDR1 SGHTA and CDR2 FQGTGA come from the germline V gene. V was pared by 3 bases and J by 4 bases, with 13 bases between. CDR3 in DNA: TGTGCCAGCAGCTTCGGGCTAGGGTCGTACAATGAGCAGTTCTTC. Protein product: CASSFGLGSYNEQFF.

The chain has TRBV9 and TRBJ2-4; D unresolved. The germline V gene has CDR1 SGDLS and CDR2 YYNGEE. The ends were cut back, 2 bases at V and 0 bases at J, with 9 bases in the middle. The length of the CDR3 is 15 residues. CDR3 sequence reads: CASSVGNLAKNIQYF. In DNA form, the CDR3 reads TGTGCCAGCAGCGTGGGAAACTTAGCCAAAAACATTCAGTACTTC.

This clonotype was detected a few times. The chain combines TRBV7-3 with TRBJ2-3, with D perhaps TRBD1 or TRBD2 (5 bases each). Germline V gene sequence: CDR1 SGHTA, CDR2 FQGTGA. The CDR3 is made up of 15 amino acids. Trimming shortened V by 0 bases and J by 2 bases, and 9 bases separated the two germline ends. CDR3 nucleotide sequence: TGTGCCAGCAGCTTAACCGGGACGGACACAGATACGCAGTATTTT. It encodes CASSLTGTDTDTQYF.

In its sample, this clonotype was seen a few times. The rearrangement links TRBV20-1 to TRBJ2-7; D gene uncertain. The CDR3 runs 12 residues. Germline values: CDR1 DFQATT, CDR2 SNEGSKA (reference sequence). Trimming took 5 bases from V and 5 from J, leaving 13 bases between them. This CDR3 reads CSASQHNDEQYF. In DNA form, the CDR3 reads TGCAGTGCTTCCCAGCATAACGACGAGCAGTACTTC.

This clonotype has a handful of counts. Mismatch with germline at one junction end may stem from a read error. This chain uses TRBV5-1 with TRBJ2-6; no firm D call. Germline-derived CDR1 and CDR2 are SGHRS and YFSETQ. The CDR3 consists of 14 residues. The CDR3 DNA reads TGTGCCAGCAGCCCCCCCTCTGGGGCCAACGTCCTGACTTTC. Translated, it gives CASSPPSGANVLTF.

The chain couples TRBV20-1 to TRBJ2-4, with a possible D match to TRBD1 (6 bases). The J call may not be correct, given that the DNA end is closer to TRBJ2-7. This CDR3 has 13 amino acids. Germline lookup yields CDR1 DFQATT and CDR2 SNEGSKA (reference sequence). CDR3 region: CSAQDSSEYEQYF. The CDR3 DNA reads TGCAGTGCTCAGGACAGTAGCGAATACGAGCAGTACTTC.

V is TRBV18 and J is TRBJ2-5, with TRBD1 identical over 7 bases. V shed 1 base, J shed 1 base, and the junction held 9 bases outside the gene matches. CDR3 length equals 17 residues. CDR1 is KGHSH and CDR2 is LQKENI in the germline V gene. DNA for the CDR3: TGTGCCAGCTCACCACAGGGGGCCGTGTACCTCCAAGAGACCCAGTACTTC. It yields the protein CASSPQGAVYLQETQYF.

The gene calls are TRBV6-4 and TRBJ2-3, with a possible D match to TRBD2 (6 bases). This CDR3 region has 13 residues. The V gene lost 6 bases and the J gene lost 3 bases, with 10 bases spanning the gap. Per the germline V gene, CDR1 is MRHNA and CDR2 is SNTAGT. CDR3 sequence reads: CASRSEGTDTQYF. CDR3 in DNA: TGTGCCAGCAGATCGGAGGGGACAGATACGCAGTATTTT.

This clonotype was recorded a few times. V and J are TRBV29-1 and TRBJ1-2, with a possible D match to TRBD1 (6 bases). Germline V gene data show CDR1 as SQVTM and CDR2 as ANQGSEA. The V and J ends lost 4 bases and 8 bases respectively, with 11 bases between them. The CDR3 contains 11 residues. The CDR3 DNA sequence: TGCAGCGTTGCAGGGGCGGGGGGCTACACCTTC. Protein product: CSVAGAGGYTF.

A few counts support this clonotype. The V and J genes are TRBV6-6 and TRBJ1-2; D not resolved. With 2 bases removed from V and 9 bases from J, the gap between germline ends came to 16 bases. CDR3 length equals 14 residues. The V gene's germline CDR1 is MNHNY and CDR2 SVGAGI (reference sequence). The CDR3 DNA sequence: TGTGCCAGCAGTTACGGCGGGGAGGCGAATAGCTACACCTTC. This sequence encodes CASSYGGEANSYTF.

The V gene is TRBV5-1, the J gene TRBJ2-3; the D is unclear. The CDR3 runs 18 residues. Germline CDR1 SGHRS, CDR2 YFSETQ. Trimming shortened V by 4 bases and J by 1 base, and 22 bases separated the two germline ends. CDR3 loop: CASSLGRWTTSGTDTQYF. The DNA of the CDR3 is TGCGCCAGCAGCCTCGGACGGTGGACCACAAGTGGCACAGATACGCAGTATTTT.

V and J are TRBV29-1 and TRBJ1-2; no firm D call. V was clipped by 7 bases and J by 4 bases, with 10 bases between them. Germline CDR1 is SQVTM and CDR2 is ANQGSEA. The CDR3 totals 11 residues. The CDR3 region is CSAQGPYGYTF. CDR3 DNA: TGCAGCGCTCAAGGACCCTATGGCTACACCTTC.

This sequence joins TRBV5-1 and TRBJ2-3; 8 bases are a match to TRBD2. The CDR3 has 15 residues. Germline CDR1 and CDR2: SGHRS and YFSETQ. J gave up 0 bases and V 1 base, and 1 base lay outside the gene matches. Here the CDR3 DNA reads TGCGCCAGCAGCTTGCCGGGAGGGAGCACAGATACGCAGTATTTT. Residues: CASSLPGGSTDTQYF.

The chain carries TRBV12-3 or TRBV12-4 and TRBJ2-5; 8 bases are shared with TRBD2. The CDR3 runs 16 residues. V lost 5 bases, J lost 5 bases, and 13 bases stayed unmatched. The CDR3 nucleotides are TGTGCCAGCAGTCTACTAGCGGTTAAGGCGGATGAGACCCAGTACTTC. This encodes CASSLLAVKADETQYF.

The chain has TRBV20-1 and TRBJ1-4, with 7 bases lining up with TRBD1. With 3 bases clipped from V and 8 bases from J, the junction kept 6 bases outside the gene matches. Germline CDR1 is DFQATT and CDR2 is SNEGSKA (reference sequence). The CDR3 is 13 residues long. DNA of the CDR3: TGCAGTGCTAGTACAGGGGTGGGGGAAAAACTGTTTTTT. Residues: CSASTGVGEKLFF.